The 5 T cell receptor beta chains in this list originate from one sample, sequenced in a study of cytomegalovirus exposure and HLA in healthy donors. This PCR relied on a set of 60 Vbeta primers and 13 Jbeta primers. TCRdb's table, derived via immunoSEQ multiplex PCR, lists solely in-frame clones and lacks some. The sample has around 130,000 clones, and its top ten clones hold less than 2.5%. The source material was PBMCs. These receptor sequences come from a woman in her sixties or seventies in good health and CMV-seronegative.

The chain is built from TRBV28 and TRBJ2-7, with D possibly being TRBD2 (7 bases). The CDR3 length is 14 residues. Trimming pared 8 bases from V and 3 bases from J, leaving 17 bases between. Germline V CDR1 and CDR2: MDHEN, SYDVKM. The CDR3 region has the DNA TGTGCCAGCGAGAATCGGGGGGCGAGCTACGAGCAGTACTTC. Its translation: CASENRGASYEQYF.

The V call is TRBV28, the J call TRBJ2-6; D is possibly TRBD1 (5 bases). CDR1 is MDHEN and CDR2 is SYDVKM in the germline V gene. Trimming pared 8 bases from V and 0 bases from J, leaving 14 bases between. This CDR3 region has 16 residues. This CDR3 reads CASLVGARSGANVLTF. In nucleotides, the CDR3 is TGTGCCAGCCTCGTAGGGGCCCGCTCTGGGGCCAACGTCCTGACTTTC.

The chain has TRBV18 and TRBJ1-1, with 7 bases aligning to TRBD1. The junction had 8 bases not matched to a gene; V was cut back by 4 bases and J by 3 bases. CDR3 length: 15 amino acids. The V gene's germline CDR1 is KGHSH and CDR2 LQKENI. CDR3 DNA: TGTGCCAGCTCACGGGTCACAGGGGCGGACACTGAAGCTTTCTTT. It codes for CASSRVTGADTEAFF. Based on the CDR3 plus reference TRBV18 and TRBJ1-1, the full variable domain is NAGVMQNPRHLVRRRGQEARLRCSPMKGHSHVYWYRQLPEEGLKFMVYLQKENIIDESGMPKERFSAEFPKEGPSILRIQQVVRGDSAAYFCASSRVTGADTEAFFGQGTRLTVV.

The chain carries TRBV7-8 and TRBJ1-2, with 8 bases aligning to TRBD1. The CDR3 length is 14 residues. Germline V gene lookup returns CDR1 SGHVS and CDR2 FQNEAQ. V lost 1 base to trimming and J lost 4 bases; unmatched junction nucleotides: 2. For the CDR3, the DNA is TGTGCCAGCAGCTTAGAACAGGGGGTCTATGGCTACACCTTC. Its translation: CASSLEQGVYGYTF.

This rearrangement joins TRBV6-5 to TRBJ1-2; TRBD1 might be the D (6 bases). Germline loops: CDR1 MNHEY, CDR2 SVGAGI. V lost 0 bases, J lost 0 bases, and 11 bases lay in between. This CDR3 region has 16 residues. The CDR3 DNA follows: TGTGCCAGCAGTTACTCGGGGACAAATACTAACTATGGCTACACCTTC. Its protein is CASSYSGTNTNYGYTF.